This TCR beta chain was identified in a study of cytomegalovirus exposure and HLA in healthy donors. The PCR ran on 60 Vbeta and 13 Jbeta primers. TCRdb's copy holds only in-frame clones and misses some; the assay was immunoSEQ multiplex PCR. The sample carries under 250,000 clones, roughly 84% recorded once. This CDR3 region has 13 residues. Trimming removed 5 bases from V and 5 bases from J; junction bases left unmatched: 4. Germline CDR1 is MNHNY and CDR2 is SVGAGI (reference sequence). Worth noting for this clone: The antigen remains unidentified.

The study's findings and limits: Later work found most CMV-associated TCR beta chains apparently HLA-restricted. Earlier analysis yielded a pattern in which most TCR beta V segments were productive about 87% or about 30% of the time.

The V and J genes are TRBV6-6 and TRBJ2-3, with 7 nucleotides matching TRBD1. Sequenced: PBMCs. This TCR derives from a human donor in good health. The CDR3 DNA follows: TGTGCCAGCAGTCACAACAGGGGAGATACGCAGTATTTT. Protein sequence: CASSHNRGDTQYF.